Listed below are T cell receptor beta chains from one sample, sequenced in a study of OX40 agonist ivuxolimab in advanced cancers. Sequenced by immunoSEQ multiplex PCR; TCRdb stores in-frame clones only, minus some. This table has around 49,000 clones, 60% to 80% appearing once. The sequences come from CD4+ or CD8+ T cells sorted from blood, collected in a trial of the OX40 agonist ivuxolimab. Source of these receptors: an adult with an advanced solid tumor such as melanoma, head and neck, liver or kidney cancer. Each CDR3 is given with its conserved first and last residue. A D gene is named only where the DNA matches it firmly. Size values are once, few and many counts, or a class for expanded clones, and some rows have none.

15 TRBJ2-7 TRBV7-8 few NA TGTGCCAGCAGCCCCAGCGATCGCGGCTCCTACGAGCAGTACTTC CASSPSDRGSYEQYF
16 TRBJ1-3 TRBV4-3 NA NA TGCGCCAGCAGCCAAGATGTAGGGGGGCTAGGAAACACCATATATTTT CASSQDVGGLGNTIYF
15 TRBJ2-7 TRBV6-5 NA TRBD2 TGTGCCAGCAGCCCCACTAGCGGTAACGCCTACGAGCAGTACTTC CASSPTSGNAYEQYF
18 TRBJ1-1 TRBV4-2 NA NA TGTGCCAGCAGCTTGAGTCAGGCAGGGGACTTCATGAACACTGAAGCTTTCTTT CASSLSQAGDFMNTEAFF
16 TRBJ1-3 TRBV7-8 NA TRBD1 TGTGCCAGCAGCTCGTTACCGGGACAGGGGGCAAACACCATATATTTT CASSSLPGQGANTIYF
14 TRBJ1-1 TRBV30 NA NA TGTGCCTGGAGTCCCCCTTGGACGAACACTGAAGCTTTCTTT CAWSPPWTNTEAFF
16 TRBJ2-1 TRBV6-5 NA TRBD2 TGTGCCAGCAGTTACGGGGGGCTAGCGGGAGTCAATGAGCAGTTCTTC CASSYGGLAGVNEQFF
14 TRBJ2-5 TRBV7-9 NA TRBD2 TGTGCCAGCAGCTTGGCGGGAGTAGGGGAGACCCAGTACTTC CASSLAGVGETQYF
14 TRBJ1-3 TRBV2 NA NA TGTGCCAGCAGCCCCGGGGGGTCTGGAAACACCATATATTTT CASSPGGSGNTIYF
15 TRBJ2-3 TRBV7-2 NA NA TGTGCCAGCAGCAGTCAAATTAGTCCCACAGATACGCAGTATTTT CASSSQISPTDTQYF
12 TRBJ1-2 TRBV28 NA NA TGTGCCAGCAGTTTATATCGGGAAGGCTACACCTTC CASSLYREGYTF
15 TRBJ2-5 TRBV4-3 few TRBD2 TGCGCCAGCAGCCAATCCAGCGGGAGTCAAGAGACCCAGTACTTC CASSQSSGSQETQYF
13 TRBJ2-3 TRBV29-1 NA TRBD1 TGCAGCTCCAGGACAGGTAGCACAGATACGCAGTATTTT CSSRTGSTDTQYF
14 TRBJ1-6 TRBV11-2 NA NA TGTGCCAGCAGCTTACGGACAGTTAGTTCACCCCTCCACTTT CASSLRTVSSPLHF
18 TRBJ2-7 TRBV4-1 NA TRBD1 TGCGCCAGCAGCCGAGCAATGCCCGGGACAGGGGGCAAATACGAGCAGTACTTC CASSRAMPGTGGKYEQYF
15 TRBJ2-2 TRBV11-2 NA NA TGTGCCAGCAGCTTAAGGGACACCAAGTACGGGGAGCTGTTTTTT CASSLRDTKYGELFF
15 TRBJ1-3 TRBV28 NA TRBD1 TGTGCCAGCAGCTGGGGACAGACTTCTGGAAACACCATATATTTT CASSWGQTSGNTIYF
12 TRBJ2-7 TRBV27 once TRBD2 TGTGCCAGCAGTTTACAGGGAGGGGAGCAGTACTTC CASSLQGGEQYF
15 TRBJ2-7 TRBV6-6 NA TRBD2 TGTGCCAGCAGTTACGCAGTAGCGGGATTGGACGAGCAGTACTTC CASSYAVAGLDEQYF
14 TRBJ1-4 TRBV4-3 few NA TGCGCCAGCAGCCCACGAACAACTAATGAAAAACTGTTTTTT CASSPRTTNEKLFF
14 TRBJ1-2 TRBV19 few TRBD1 TGTGCCAGTACGCCGACAGGGGAATCTTACGGCTACACCTTC CASTPTGESYGYTF
15 TRBJ1-1 TRBV9 NA NA TGTGCCAGCAGCGTAGGGGGGTGGGTGAACACTGAAGCTTTCTTT CASSVGGWVNTEAFF
15 TRBJ2-1 TRBV19 NA TRBD1 TGTGCCAGTAGTATAAAGAGGGACAGAGGTATTGAGCAGTTCTTC CASSIKRDRGIEQFF
14 TRBJ2-7 TRBV11-2 NA NA TGTGCCAGCAGCTTAGATGGGGACTTCTACGAGCAGTACTTC CASSLDGDFYEQYF
20 TRBJ2-5 TRBV5-8 NA TRBD2 TGTGCCAGCAGCTTTGCCCGGCTAGCGGGTTCCAGCGCCCACCAAGAGACCCAGTACTTC CASSFARLAGSSAHQETQYF
12 TRBJ1-5 TRBV27 NA NA TGTGCCAGCAGTTTATTGGGGGGTCCCCAGCATTTT CASSLLGGPQHF
15 TRBJ1-2 TRBV19 NA NA TGTGCCAGTAGTATAGCTGCCGGGGGAGCCTATGGCTACACCTTC CASSIAAGGAYGYTF
15 TRBJ2-7 TRBV2 few TRBD2 TGTGCCAGCAGTGCCGGGACTAGCGGGGGCTACGAGCAGTACTTC CASSAGTSGGYEQYF